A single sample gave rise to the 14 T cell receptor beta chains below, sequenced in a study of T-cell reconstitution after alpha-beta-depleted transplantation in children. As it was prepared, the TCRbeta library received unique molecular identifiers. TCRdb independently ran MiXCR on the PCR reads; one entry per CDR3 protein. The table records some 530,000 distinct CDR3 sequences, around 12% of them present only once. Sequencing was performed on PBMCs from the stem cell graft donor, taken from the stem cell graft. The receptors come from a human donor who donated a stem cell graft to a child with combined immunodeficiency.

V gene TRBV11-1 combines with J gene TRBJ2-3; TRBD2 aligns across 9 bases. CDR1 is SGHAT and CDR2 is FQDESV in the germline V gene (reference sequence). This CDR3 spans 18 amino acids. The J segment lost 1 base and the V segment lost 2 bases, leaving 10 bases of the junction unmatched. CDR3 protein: CASSLPKASGMGTDTQYF. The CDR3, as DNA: TGTGCCAGCAGCTTACCCAAGGCTAGCGGGATGGGCACAGATACGCAGTATTTT.

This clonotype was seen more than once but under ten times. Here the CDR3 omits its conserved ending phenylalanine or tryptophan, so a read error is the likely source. Here the CDR3 reads CASSFRGYTEAFC. Here the CDR3 DNA reads TGTGCCAGCAGTTTTCGGGGGTACACTGAAGCTTTCTGT. This chain joins TRBV12-3 or TRBV12-4 and TRBJ1-1; possible D gene TRBD1, 5 bases. CDR3 length equals 13 residues. Trimming left V 3 bases short and J 3 bases short, with 8 bases between.

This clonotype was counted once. This CDR3 is CSVAGQYKETQYF. The DNA of the CDR3 is TGCAGCGTTGCTGGACAGTACAAAGAGACCCAGTACTTC. This chain joins TRBV29-1 and TRBJ2-5, with D possibly matching TRBD1 (6 bases). V was pared by 4 bases and J by 3 bases, with 12 bases between. The germline gives CDR1 SQVTM, CDR2 ANQGSEA. The CDR3 has 13 residues.

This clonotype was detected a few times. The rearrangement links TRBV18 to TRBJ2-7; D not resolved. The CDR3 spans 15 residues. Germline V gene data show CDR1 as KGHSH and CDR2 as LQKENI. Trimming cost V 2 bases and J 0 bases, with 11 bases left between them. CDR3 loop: CASSPGDFYSYEQYF. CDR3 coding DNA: TGTGCCAGCTCACCAGGAGACTTCTACTCCTACGAGCAGTACTTC.

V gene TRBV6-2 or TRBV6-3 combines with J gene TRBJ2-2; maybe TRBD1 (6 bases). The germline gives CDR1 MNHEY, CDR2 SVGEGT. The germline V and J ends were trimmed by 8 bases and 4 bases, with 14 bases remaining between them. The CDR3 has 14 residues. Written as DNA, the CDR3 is TGTGCCAGCTCTGTGGGGGCGGGCACCGGGGAGCTGTTTTTT. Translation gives CASSVGAGTGELFF.

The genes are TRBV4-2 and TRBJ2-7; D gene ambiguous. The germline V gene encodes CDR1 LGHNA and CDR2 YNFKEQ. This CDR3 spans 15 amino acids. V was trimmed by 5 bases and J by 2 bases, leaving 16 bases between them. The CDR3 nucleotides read TGTGCCAGCAGCTTGCTTCAGCAACTACCCTACGAGCAGTACTTC. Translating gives CASSLLQQLPYEQYF.

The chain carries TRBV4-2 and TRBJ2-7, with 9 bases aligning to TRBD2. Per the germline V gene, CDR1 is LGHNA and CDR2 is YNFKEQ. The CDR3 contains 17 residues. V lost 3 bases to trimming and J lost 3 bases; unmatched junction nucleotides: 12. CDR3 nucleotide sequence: TGTGCCAGCAGCCAGGGGTCGGGACTAGCCGTAAGCTACGAGCAGTACTTC. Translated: CASSQGSGLAVSYEQYF.

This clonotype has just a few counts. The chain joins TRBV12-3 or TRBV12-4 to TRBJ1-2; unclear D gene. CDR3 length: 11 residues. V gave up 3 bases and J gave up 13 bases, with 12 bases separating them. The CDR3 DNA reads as TGTGCCAGCAGTTTGCGGGTCCCCCCCACCTTC. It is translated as CASSLRVPPTF.

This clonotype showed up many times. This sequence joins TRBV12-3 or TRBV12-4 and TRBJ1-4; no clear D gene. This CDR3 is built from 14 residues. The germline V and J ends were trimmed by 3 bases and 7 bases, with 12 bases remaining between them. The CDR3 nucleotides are TGTGCCAGCAGTTTCAAGTATGGGCGTGAAAAACTGTTTTTT. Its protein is CASSFKYGREKLFF.

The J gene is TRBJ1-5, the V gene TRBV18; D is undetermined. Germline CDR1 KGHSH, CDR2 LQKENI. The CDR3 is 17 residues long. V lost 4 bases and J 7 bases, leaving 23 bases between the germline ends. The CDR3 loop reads CASSQSGGGIPHQPQHF. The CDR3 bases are TGTGCCAGCTCACAATCGGGAGGAGGGATCCCCCACCAGCCCCAGCATTTT. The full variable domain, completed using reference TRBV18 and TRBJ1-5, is NAGVMQNPRHLVRRRGQEARLRCSPMKGHSHVYWYRQLPEEGLKFMVYLQKENIIDESGMPKERFSAEFPKEGPSILRIQQVVRGDSAAYFCASSQSGGGIPHQPQHFGDGTRLSIL.

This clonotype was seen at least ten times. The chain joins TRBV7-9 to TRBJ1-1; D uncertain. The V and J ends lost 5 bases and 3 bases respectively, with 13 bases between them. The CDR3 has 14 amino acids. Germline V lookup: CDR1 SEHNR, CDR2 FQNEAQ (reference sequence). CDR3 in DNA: TGTGCCAGCAGCCCCACCGGTCTGGACACTGAAGCTTTCTTT. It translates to CASSPTGLDTEAFF.

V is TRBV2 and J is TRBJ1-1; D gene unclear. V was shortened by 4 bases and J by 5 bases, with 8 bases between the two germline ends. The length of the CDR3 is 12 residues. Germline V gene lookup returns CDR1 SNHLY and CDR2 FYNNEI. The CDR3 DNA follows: TGTGCCAGCAGTGGCGGGTGGACTGAAGCTTTCTTT. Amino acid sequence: CASSGGWTEAFF.

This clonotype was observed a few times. Here the CDR3 reads CASSNPVGTGDLPSYNEQFF. CDR3 DNA: TGTGCCAGCAGCAACCCGGTGGGGACAGGGGACCTACCCTCCTACAATGAGCAGTTCTTC. The J gene is TRBJ2-1, the V gene TRBV21-1; no DNA check was done on the table's D call, TRBD1. TRBV21-1 is described as a pseudogene. The CDR3 totals 20 residues.

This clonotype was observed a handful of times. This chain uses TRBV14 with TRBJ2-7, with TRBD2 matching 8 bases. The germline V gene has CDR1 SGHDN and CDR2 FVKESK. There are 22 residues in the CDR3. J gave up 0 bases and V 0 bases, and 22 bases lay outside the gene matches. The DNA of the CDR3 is TGTGCCAGCAGCCAAGATGTCGGAACTTGGCTAGCGGGCCGGCACCACTCCTACGAGCAGTACTTC. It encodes CASSQDVGTWLAGRHHSYEQYF.